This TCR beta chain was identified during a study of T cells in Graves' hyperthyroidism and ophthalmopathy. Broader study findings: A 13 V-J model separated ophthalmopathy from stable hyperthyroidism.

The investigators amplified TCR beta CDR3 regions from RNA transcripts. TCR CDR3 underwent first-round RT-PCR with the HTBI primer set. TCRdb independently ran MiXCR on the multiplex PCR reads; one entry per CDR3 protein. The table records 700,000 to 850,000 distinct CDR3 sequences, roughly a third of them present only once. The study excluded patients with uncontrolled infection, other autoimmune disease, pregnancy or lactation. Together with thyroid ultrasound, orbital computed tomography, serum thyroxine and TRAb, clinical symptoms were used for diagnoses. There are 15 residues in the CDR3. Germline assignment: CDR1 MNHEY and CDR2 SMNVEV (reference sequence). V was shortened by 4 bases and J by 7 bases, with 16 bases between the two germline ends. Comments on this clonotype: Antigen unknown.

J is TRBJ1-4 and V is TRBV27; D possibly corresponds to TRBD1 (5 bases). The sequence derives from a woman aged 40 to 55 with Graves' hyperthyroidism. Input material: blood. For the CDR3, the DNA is TGTGCCAGCAGTTCTGGTCAGGGAGGTGGTGAAAAACTGTTTTTT. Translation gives CASSSGQGGGEKLFF.